These T cell receptor beta chains were read from a single sample in a study of CD4 T cells in relation to SARS-CoV-2 and coronaviruses. Sequenced by immunoSEQ multiplex PCR; TCRdb stores in-frame clones only, minus some. Of 20,000 or so clones listed, around 76% were seen once; the top ten hold around 30%. Which antigens these TCRs recognize remains unknown. The sequenced sample was CD4+ T cells from PBMCs, cultured in vitro. The receptors come from a human donor in good health. CDR3s include the opening cysteine and the closing phenylalanine or tryptophan. D genes are given only for firm matches. Not all rows give a size; the values are once, few, many and, for expanded clones, a class.

v_gene,d_gene,j_gene,abundance,CDR3aa,CDR3nt
TRBV28,NA,TRBJ2-7,once,CATHDGGAGRQYF,TGTGCCACCCACGACGGCGGGGCCGGGAGGCAGTACTTC
TRBV28,TRBD1,TRBJ2-5,NA,CASSLVTGGRETQYF,TGTGCCAGCAGTTTGGTGACAGGGGGCAGGGAGACCCAGTACTTC
TRBV19,NA,TRBJ2-1,NA,CASRETNGRGQFF,TGTGCCAGCAGAGAGACGAATGGCCGGGGGCAGTTCTTC
TRBV11-2,NA,TRBJ2-7,NA,CASSPQTGGYEQYF,TGTGCCAGCAGCCCTCAGACAGGCGGGTACGAGCAGTACTTC
TRBV21-1,NA,TRBJ2-3,once,CASSARGGAKDTQYF,TGTGCCAGCAGCGCCCGCGGGGGGGCAAAAGATACGCAGTATTTT
TRBV10-3,NA,TRBJ1-1,NA,CAISVRKNTEAFF,TGTGCCATCAGTGTGCGGAAGAACACTGAAGCTTTCTTT
TRBV13,TRBD1,TRBJ1-1,NA,CASSATGGGRTEAFF,TGTGCCAGCAGCGCGACAGGGGGCGGACGCACTGAAGCTTTCTTT
TRBV2,NA,TRBJ1-1,NA,CASSDSLKFEVAEAFF,TGTGCCAGCAGTGATAGCCTTAAGTTTGAGGTTGCTGAAGCTTTCTTT
TRBV19,NA,TRBJ1-2,few,CASSTDSNYGYTF,TGTGCCAGTAGTACGGACAGTAACTATGGCTACACCTTC
TRBV19,TRBD1,TRBJ1-1,NA,CASSIDRGQISNTEAFF,TGTGCCAGTAGTATAGATCGGGGACAGATCTCGAACACTGAAGCTTTCTTT
TRBV29-1,NA,TRBJ1-5,NA,CSVEEGSNQPQHF,TGCAGCGTTGAGGAGGGTAGCAATCAGCCCCAGCATTTT
TRBV27,TRBD2,TRBJ2-4,NA,CASSPSSLRVGLALAKNIQYF,TGTGCCAGCAGTCCGTCCTCCCTGAGGGTGGGACTAGCGTTAGCCAAAAACATTCAGTACTTC
TRBV11-2,NA,TRBJ2-6,NA,CASSISLSGANVLTF,TGTGCCAGCAGCATAAGCCTTTCTGGGGCCAACGTCCTGACTTTC
TRBV5-1,TRBD2,TRBJ2-7,NA,CASSPGLAGGEQYF,TGCGCCAGCAGCCCCGGACTAGCGGGAGGCGAGCAGTACTTC
TRBV2,NA,TRBJ2-2,NA,CASKASTGELFF,TGTGCCAGCAAGGCCAGCACCGGGGAGCTGTTTTTT
TRBV29-1,NA,TRBJ2-6,NA,CSVGRQKTSSGANVLTF,TGCAGCGTTGGTAGACAGAAAACTAGCTCTGGGGCCAACGTCCTGACTTTC
TRBV10-3,TRBD1,TRBJ2-6,NA,CAIRKTGDQPSGANVLTF,TGTGCCATCAGGAAGACAGGGGACCAACCCTCTGGGGCCAACGTCCTGACTTTC
TRBV7-2,NA,TRBJ1-5,NA,CASSFKGDQPQHF,TGTGCCAGCAGCTTTAAGGGGGATCAGCCCCAGCATTTT
TRBV7-2,NA,TRBJ2-7,NA,CASSLASASVEQYF,TGTGCCAGCAGCTTAGCGTCCGCTAGCGTCGAGCAGTACTTC
TRBV7-9,TRBD1,TRBJ2-5,few,CASSSGDRGRIETQYF,TGTGCCAGCAGCTCCGGGGACAGGGGGCGCATAGAGACCCAGTACTTC
TRBV28,TRBD2,TRBJ2-1,NA,CASSFEAGGPNEQFF,TGTGCCAGCAGTTTTGAAGCGGGAGGGCCCAATGAGCAGTTCTTC
TRBV18,NA,TRBJ1-6,once,CASSLRTDRRESPLHF,TGTGCCAGCTCACTTAGGACTGACAGGCGAGAGTCACCCCTCCACTTT
TRBV5-5,NA,TRBJ1-2,NA,CASSPSSQANYGYTF,TGTGCCAGCAGCCCTTCAAGTCAGGCTAACTATGGCTACACCTTC
TRBV7-7,TRBD2,TRBJ2-2,once,CASSFRERLAGNTGELFF,TGTGCCAGCAGCTTTCGTGAAAGACTAGCGGGGAACACCGGGGAGCTGTTTTTT
TRBV7-9,NA,TRBJ2-7,NA,CASSSTNTRYEQYF,TGTGCCAGCAGCTCGACTAATACTCGATACGAGCAGTACTTC
TRBV18,NA,TRBJ1-1,NA,CASSPPNFRQPLNTEAFF,TGTGCCAGCTCACCACCGAATTTTCGACAGCCCTTGAACACTGAAGCTTTCTTT
TRBV20-1,NA,TRBJ2-3,NA,CSASGTDTQYF,TGCAGTGCTTCGGGAACAGATACGCAGTATTTT
TRBV14,NA,TRBJ1-2,few,CASSQDRNAGAYGYTF,TGTGCCAGCAGCCAAGATCGGAATGCAGGGGCTTATGGCTACACCTTC
TRBV19,TRBD2,TRBJ2-4,NA,CASSILAGGPKNIQYF,TGTGCCAGTAGTATTCTAGCGGGAGGACCCAAAAACATTCAGTACTTC
TRBV2,NA,TRBJ1-1,NA,CASTFHGQGTEAFF,TGTGCCAGCACCTTCCATGGTCAGGGCACTGAAGCTTTCTTT
TRBV12-3/TRBV12-4,NA,TRBJ2-7,NA,CASSSLYEQYF,TGTGCCAGCAGTTCCCTGTACGAGCAGTACTTC
TRBV24-1,TRBD1,TRBJ2-7,NA,CATSVGTGASYEQYF,TGTGCCACCAGTGTAGGGACAGGCGCATCCTACGAGCAGTACTTC
TRBV7-2,TRBD2,TRBJ2-5,medium-sized,CASSLGSGRAETQYF,TGTGCCAGCAGCTTAGGTAGCGGGAGGGCAGAGACCCAGTACTTC
TRBV15,NA,TRBJ2-7,NA,CATSRDTGDYEQYF,TGTGCCACCAGCAGAGATACGGGGGACTACGAGCAGTACTTC
TRBV3-1/TRBV3-2,NA,TRBJ2-7,few,CASSQGVGAREQYF,TGTGCCAGCAGCCAAGGGGTGGGGGCCCGCGAGCAGTACTTC
TRBV9,NA,TRBJ2-2,NA,CASSVTGLGTGELFF,TGTGCCAGCAGCGTAACAGGGTTGGGAACCGGGGAGCTGTTTTTT
TRBV20-1,NA,TRBJ2-7,NA,CSASTSYEQYF,TGCAGTGCTAGTACCTCCTACGAGCAGTACTTC